This is a list of T cell receptor beta chains from one sample in a study of T-cell reconstitution after alpha-beta-depleted transplantation in children. MiXCR was run by TCRdb on the PCR reads, yielding one entry per CDR3 protein. Among 250,000 to 400,000 distinct CDR3 sequences listed, approximately 23% were seen once. Here the sequenced sample was PBMCs, mostly from graft donor cells, taken 180 days after TCRalphabeta/CD19-depleted stem cell transplant. The receptors derive from a male patient under 18 who had a stem cell transplant for acute lymphoblastic leukemia, so the T cells may come from the graft donor. The CDR3 runs from the conserved cysteine through the conserved F or W.

v_call	j_call	cdr3_aa
TRBV12-3/TRBV12-4	TRBJ2-4	CASTTQGIAKNIQYF
TRBV5-6	TRBJ2-3	CASSPGLSDTQYF
TRBV12-3/TRBV12-4	TRBJ1-1	CASSLGPLGTPNTEAFF
TRBV5-1	TRBJ2-1	CASSSLPPLGGNEQFF
TRBV20-1	TRBJ2-7	CSASPEQYF
TRBV12-3/TRBV12-4	TRBJ1-1	CASSYRGHTEAFF
TRBV27	TRBJ1-2	CASSGWDSRYGYTF
TRBV6-1	TRBJ2-7	CASSDEVGRPYEQYF
TRBV7-3	TRBJ2-5	CASSPGGEETQYF
TRBV4-2	TRBJ1-2	CASSQVNREEDGYTF
TRBV9	TRBJ1-2	CASSGLRDRVYGYTF
TRBV5-1	TRBJ2-6	CASSLGGFIGANVLTF
TRBV15	TRBJ2-7	CATSRDLEISYEQYF
TRBV5-1	TRBJ2-1	CASSLALAGEHNEQFF
TRBV7-9	TRBJ2-3	CASSDRLLRDTQYF
TRBV27	TRBJ2-5	CATSGAGLFKETQYF
TRBV5-1	TRBJ2-1	CASSDRGSPDEQFF
TRBV5-6	TRBJ2-7	CASGVGEQGSHTEQYF
TRBV6-5	TRBJ2-1	CASSYGLRTEQFF
TRBV9	TRBJ2-1	CASSAKQGGNEQFF
TRBV7-2	TRBJ2-3	CASSYELFNTQYF
TRBV24-1	TRBJ2-1	CATSDLAGEQFF
TRBV12-3/TRBV12-4	TRBJ2-1	CASSPRQGAGNEQFF
TRBV9	TRBJ2-3	CASSPYGGGTDTQYF
TRBV5-1	TRBJ2-3	CASSLGGAPDTQYF
TRBV5-1	TRBJ2-5	CASFMTGAPETQYF
TRBV3-1	TRBJ2-4	CASSWGQAKAKNIQYF
TRBV4-1	TRBJ2-3	CASSQELIAGGRRSSTDTQYF
TRBV19	TRBJ2-7	CASSIGVNEQYF
TRBV20-1	TRBJ2-7	CSLFRGTYEQYF
TRBV5-6	TRBJ1-4	CASSLDSQKLFF
TRBV7-6	TRBJ2-3	CASSLGPGAQYF
TRBV12-3/TRBV12-4	TRBJ2-4	CASSLRGDIQYF
TRBV7-9	TRBJ2-7	CASSLAGSHEQYF
TRBV3-1	TRBJ1-5	CASSRDRTSNQPQHF
TRBV7-3	TRBJ1-4	CASSLNGRPNEKLFF
TRBV11-2	TRBJ2-1	CASSTQGLKEGEQFF
TRBV4-2	TRBJ2-7	CASSHPDRVREQYF
TRBV21-1	TRBJ2-7	CASSKRSLTGDEQYF